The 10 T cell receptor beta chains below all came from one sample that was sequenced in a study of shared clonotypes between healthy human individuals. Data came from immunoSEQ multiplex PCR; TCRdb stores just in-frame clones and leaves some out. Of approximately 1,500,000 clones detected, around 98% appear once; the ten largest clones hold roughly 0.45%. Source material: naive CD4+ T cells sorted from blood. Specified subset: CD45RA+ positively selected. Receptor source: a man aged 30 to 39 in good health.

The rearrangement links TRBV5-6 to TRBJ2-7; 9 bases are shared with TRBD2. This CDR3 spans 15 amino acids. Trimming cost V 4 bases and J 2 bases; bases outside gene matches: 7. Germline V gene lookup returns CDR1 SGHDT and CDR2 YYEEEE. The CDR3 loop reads CASSPTSGDPYEQYF. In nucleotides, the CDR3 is TGTGCCAGCAGCCCGACTAGCGGAGACCCCTACGAGCAGTACTTC. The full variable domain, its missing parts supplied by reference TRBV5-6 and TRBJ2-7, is DAGVTQSPTHLIKTRGQQVTLRCSPKSGHDTVSWYQQALGQGPQFIFQYYEEEERQRGNFPDRFSGHQFPNYSSELNVNALLLGDSALYLCASSPTSGDPYEQYFGPGTRLTVT.

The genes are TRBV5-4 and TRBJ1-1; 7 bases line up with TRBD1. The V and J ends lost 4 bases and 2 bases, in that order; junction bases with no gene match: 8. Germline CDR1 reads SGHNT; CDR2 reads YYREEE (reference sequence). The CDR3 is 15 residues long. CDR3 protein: CASSQGQWGNTEAFF. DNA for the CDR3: TGTGCCAGCAGCCAGGGACAGTGGGGAAACACTGAAGCTTTCTTT.

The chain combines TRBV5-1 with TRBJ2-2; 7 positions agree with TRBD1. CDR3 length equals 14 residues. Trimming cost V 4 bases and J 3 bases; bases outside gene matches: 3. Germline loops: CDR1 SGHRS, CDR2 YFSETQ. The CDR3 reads CASSADRDTGELFF. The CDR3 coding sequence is TGCGCCAGCAGCGCCGACAGGGACACCGGGGAGCTGTTTTTT.

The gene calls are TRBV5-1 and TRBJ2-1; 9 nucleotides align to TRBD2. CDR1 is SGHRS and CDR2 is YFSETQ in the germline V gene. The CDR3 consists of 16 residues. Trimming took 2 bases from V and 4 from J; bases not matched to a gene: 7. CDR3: CASSFGSGRVYNEQFF. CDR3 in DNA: TGCGCCAGCAGCTTTGGTAGCGGGAGAGTATACAATGAGCAGTTCTTC.

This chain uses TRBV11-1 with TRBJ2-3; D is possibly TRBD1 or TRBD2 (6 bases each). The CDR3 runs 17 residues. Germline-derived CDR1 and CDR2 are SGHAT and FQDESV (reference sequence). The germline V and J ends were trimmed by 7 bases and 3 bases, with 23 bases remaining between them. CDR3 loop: CASTPRTGAIKTDTQYF. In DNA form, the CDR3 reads TGTGCCAGCACCCCCCGTACGGGGGCTATAAAGACAGATACGCAGTATTTT.

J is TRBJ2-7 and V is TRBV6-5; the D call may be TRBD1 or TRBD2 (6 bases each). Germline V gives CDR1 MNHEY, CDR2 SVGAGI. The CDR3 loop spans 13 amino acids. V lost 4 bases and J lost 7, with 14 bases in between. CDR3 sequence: CASSSPRGGEQYF. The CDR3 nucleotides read TGTGCCAGCAGTTCCCCCAGGGGAGGTGAGCAGTACTTC.

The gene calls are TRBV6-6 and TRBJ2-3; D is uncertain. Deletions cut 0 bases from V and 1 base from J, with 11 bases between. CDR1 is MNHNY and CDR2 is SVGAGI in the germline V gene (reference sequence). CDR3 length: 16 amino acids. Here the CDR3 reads CASSYSGNIRTDTQYF. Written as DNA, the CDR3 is TGTGCCAGCAGTTACTCGGGGAATATACGCACAGATACGCAGTATTTT.

The CDR3: CASSQLPTRGPTTYEQYF. The CDR3 DNA reads as TGTGCCAGCAGCCAACTACCTACCCGAGGCCCCACTACCTACGAGCAGTACTTC. V is TRBV14 and J is TRBJ2-7; D is undetermined. Trimming cost V 2 bases and J 2 bases, with 22 bases left between them. The CDR3 covers 18 residues. CDR1 is SGHDN, CDR2 FVKESK, per germline.

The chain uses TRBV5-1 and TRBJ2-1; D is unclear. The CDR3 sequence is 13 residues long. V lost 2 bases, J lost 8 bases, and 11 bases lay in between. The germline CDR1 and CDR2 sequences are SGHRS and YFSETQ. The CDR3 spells CASSFITLDEQFF. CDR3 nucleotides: TGCGCCAGCAGCTTCATCACCCTGGATGAGCAGTTCTTC.

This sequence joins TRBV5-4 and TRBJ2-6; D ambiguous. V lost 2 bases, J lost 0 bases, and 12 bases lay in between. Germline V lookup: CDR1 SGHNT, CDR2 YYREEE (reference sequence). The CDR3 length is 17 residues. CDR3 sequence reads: CASSFDGPHSGANVLTF. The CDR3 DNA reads TGTGCCAGCAGCTTCGACGGCCCCCACTCTGGGGCCAACGTCCTGACTTTC.